The rows below give T cell receptor beta chains drawn from one sample of a study of identical twins. TCRdb reanalysed the 5' RACE reads using MiXCR and keeps one entry per CDR3 protein. The sample shows just under 650,000 distinct CDR3 sequences, under 8.5% of them seen only once. Separately, the same data were catalogued under a study of yellow fever vaccine responses in identical twins.

Sequencing used PBMCs. The receptors here all came from a woman between 18 and 30 years old in good health. Each CDR3 is given with its conserved first and last residue. Each record gives: CDR3 DNA, CDR3 protein, J gene, clone size, D gene, V gene. D genes are given only for firm matches. Clone size appears in some rows only: once, few, many, or a class for an expanded clone.

CDR3 DNA: TGTGCCAGCAGCCAAGGACAGGGGTGGGGGGGCACTGAAGCTTTCTTT
CDR3 protein: CASSQGQGWGGTEAFF
J gene: TRBJ1-1
clone size: -
D gene: TRBD1
V gene: TRBV3-1

CDR3 DNA: TGTGCCAGCGGTTACGGGGGAGTCACAGATACGCAGTATTTT
CDR3 protein: CASGYGGVTDTQYF
J gene: TRBJ2-3
clone size: few
D gene: -
V gene: TRBV25-1

CDR3 DNA: TGCGCCAGCAGCTTGGTTCCTGACACCACTGAAGCTTTCTTT
CDR3 protein: CASSLVPDTTEAFF
J gene: TRBJ1-1
clone size: many
D gene: -
V gene: TRBV5-1

CDR3 DNA: TGTGCCACCCAAGGGGTAGCGGGTCCCGAGAATGAGCAGTTCTTC
CDR3 protein: CATQGVAGPENEQFF
J gene: TRBJ2-1
clone size: -
D gene: TRBD2
V gene: TRBV24-1

CDR3 DNA: TGTGCCAGCAGCGTAGGGTTAGCGGGAACAGTTGGGTCCTACAATGAGCAGTTCTTC
CDR3 protein: CASSVGLAGTVGSYNEQFF
J gene: TRBJ2-1
clone size: -
D gene: TRBD2
V gene: TRBV9

CDR3 DNA: TGCGCCAGCAGACCCGACAGGAGGAATCAGCCCCAGCATTTT
CDR3 protein: CASRPDRRNQPQHF
J gene: TRBJ1-5
clone size: many
D gene: -
V gene: TRBV10-2

CDR3 DNA: TGCAGTGCGCCCGGGACCCACAATGAGCAGTTCTTC
CDR3 protein: CSAPGTHNEQFF
J gene: TRBJ2-1
clone size: -
D gene: -
V gene: TRBV20-1

CDR3 DNA: TGCGCCAGCAGCTTGGTCGCGGGAGCGGGGACAGATACGCAGTATTTT
CDR3 protein: CASSLVAGAGTDTQYF
J gene: TRBJ2-3
clone size: many
D gene: TRBD2
V gene: TRBV5-1

CDR3 DNA: TGTGCCAGCAGCCCGTCCGGGACAGGGAATGAAAAACTGTTTTTT
CDR3 protein: CASSPSGTGNEKLFF
J gene: TRBJ1-4
clone size: many
D gene: TRBD1
V gene: TRBV4-2

CDR3 DNA: TGCGCCAGCAGCTTGGACGTAACTAGCGGGAGTAACAATGAGCAGTTCTTC
CDR3 protein: CASSLDVTSGSNNEQFF
J gene: TRBJ2-1
clone size: -
D gene: TRBD2
V gene: TRBV5-1

CDR3 DNA: TGCGTCAGCAGCTTGAGCGGGGGCTCCTACAATGAGCAGTTCTTC
CDR3 protein: CVSSLSGGSYNEQFF
J gene: TRBJ2-1
clone size: -
D gene: TRBD2
V gene: TRBV5-1

CDR3 DNA: TGTGCCAGCAGAGGGGGACAGGCGGGAGATACGCAGTATTTT
CDR3 protein: CASRGGQAGDTQYF
J gene: TRBJ2-3
clone size: -
D gene: TRBD1
V gene: TRBV2

CDR3 DNA: TGTGCCATAACACAACTAGCGGCGAGCACAGATACGCAGTATTTT
CDR3 protein: CAITQLAASTDTQYF
J gene: TRBJ2-3
clone size: many
D gene: TRBD2
V gene: TRBV10-3

CDR3 DNA: TGTGCCAGCAGCTTAGCGACTAGCGGGAGTGTCAATGAGCAGTTCTTC
CDR3 protein: CASSLATSGSVNEQFF
J gene: TRBJ2-1
clone size: few
D gene: TRBD2
V gene: TRBV11-3

CDR3 DNA: TGTGCCAGCAGCCAGGGGGACTTAGAGACCCAGTACTTC
CDR3 protein: CASSQGDLETQYF
J gene: TRBJ2-5
clone size: few
D gene: -
V gene: TRBV3-1

CDR3 DNA: TGCAGCGTTGGGGGGGGATACAACTACAATGAGCAGTTCTTC
CDR3 protein: CSVGGGYNYNEQFF
J gene: TRBJ2-1
clone size: many
D gene: TRBD2
V gene: TRBV29-1

CDR3 DNA: TGTGCCAGCAGTGGGGACTCCCTACTCGTGCAGTTCTTC
CDR3 protein: CASSGDSLLVQFF
J gene: TRBJ2-1
clone size: few
D gene: -
V gene: TRBV6-6

CDR3 DNA: TGTGCCAGCAGCTCATGGTCAGGGGTTCAATACAATGAGCAGTTCTTC
CDR3 protein: CASSSWSGVQYNEQFF
J gene: TRBJ2-1
clone size: few
D gene: -
V gene: TRBV7-9

CDR3 DNA: TGTGCCAGCAGTGGGGAACGTCAGACGGGCGGAGAGACCCAGTACTTC
CDR3 protein: CASSGERQTGGETQYF
J gene: TRBJ2-5
clone size: -
D gene: -
V gene: TRBV2

CDR3 DNA: TGCGCCAGCAGCTCCGGTACATCGGGAGTCGGGGGTCACAATGAGCAGTTCTTC
CDR3 protein: CASSSGTSGVGGHNEQFF
J gene: TRBJ2-1
clone size: many
D gene: -
V gene: TRBV5-1

CDR3 DNA: TGCGCCAGCAGCCGGGGGACTAGCGTCGCAGATACGCAGTATTTT
CDR3 protein: CASSRGTSVADTQYF
J gene: TRBJ2-3
clone size: few
D gene: TRBD2
V gene: TRBV5-1

CDR3 DNA: TGTGCCAGCACCCCAGGGACAGGGGGGGCTCATCAGCCCCAGCATTTT
CDR3 protein: CASTPGTGGAHQPQHF
J gene: TRBJ1-5
clone size: few
D gene: TRBD1
V gene: TRBV6-1